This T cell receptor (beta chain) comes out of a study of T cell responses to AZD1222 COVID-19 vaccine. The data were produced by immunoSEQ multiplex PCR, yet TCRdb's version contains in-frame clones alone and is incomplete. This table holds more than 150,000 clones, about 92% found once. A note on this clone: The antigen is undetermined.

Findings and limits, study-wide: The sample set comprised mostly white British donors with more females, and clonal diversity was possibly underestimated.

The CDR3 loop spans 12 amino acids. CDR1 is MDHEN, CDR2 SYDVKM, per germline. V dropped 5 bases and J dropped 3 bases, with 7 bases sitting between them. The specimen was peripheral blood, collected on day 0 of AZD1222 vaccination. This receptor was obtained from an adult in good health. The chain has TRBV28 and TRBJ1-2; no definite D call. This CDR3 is CASSLQYYGYTF. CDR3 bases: TGTGCCAGCAGTCTGCAATACTATGGCTACACCTTC.